These 25 T cell receptor beta chains originate from one sample sequenced in a study of blood T cell repertoires in COVID-19. Only in-frame clones appear in the TCRdb table, and some are missing; sequencing was by immunoSEQ multiplex PCR. Among about 210,000 clones, about 82% were seen once, and the ten largest hold roughly 4.6%. Sequencing used peripheral blood. These TCRs come from a man between 45 and 60 years old with COVID-19, enrolled during active disease.

V gene TRBV5-1 combines with J gene TRBJ1-2, with D unresolved. Trimming took off 0 bases at V and 0 bases at J, with 6 bases between the two ends. Germline V gene lookup returns CDR1 SGHRS and CDR2 YFSETQ. CDR3 length: 14 residues. For the CDR3, the DNA is TGCGCCAGCAGCTTGGAATCAACTAACTATGGCTACACCTTC. Translating gives CASSLESTNYGYTF. Drawing the rest from reference TRBV5-1 and TRBJ1-2, the complete variable domain is KAGVTQTPRYLIKTRGQQVTLSCSPISGHRSVSWYQQTPGQGLQFLFEYFSETQRNKGNFPGRFSGRQFSNSRSEMNVSTLELGDSALYLCASSLESTNYGYTFGSGTRLTVV.

The rearrangement joins TRBV3-1 (or the pseudogene TRBV3-2) to TRBJ1-2; no firm D call. Germline V gene data show CDR1 as LGHDT and CDR2 as YNNKEL (reference sequence). CDR3 size: 14 residues. The germline V and J ends were trimmed by 2 bases and 2 bases, with 9 bases remaining between them. CDR3 bases: TGTGCCAGCAGCCAATCCATGAGGAACTATGGCTACACCTTC. This codes for CASSQSMRNYGYTF.

CDR3 in amino acids: CASSDTGNYGYTF. CDR3 sequence (DNA): TGTGCCAGCAGTGATACTGGTAACTATGGCTACACCTTC. The chain uses TRBV6-1 and TRBJ1-2; D unresolved. The CDR3 sequence is 13 residues long. V shed 3 bases and J shed 1 base, with 6 bases lying between them. Germline CDR1 and CDR2: MNHNS and SASEGT.

J is TRBJ1-1 and V is TRBV18; no clear D. The germline gives CDR1 KGHSH, CDR2 LQKENI. Trimming cost V 2 bases and J 1 base, with 11 bases left between them. This CDR3 contains 15 residues. CDR3 sequence (DNA): TGTGCCAGCTCACCAAGCACTATCTGGAACACTGAAGCTTTCTTT. It specifies CASSPSTIWNTEAFF.

The chain employs TRBV6-4 and TRBJ2-3; weak D call: TRBD2 (7 bases). Germline V CDR1 and CDR2: MRHNA, SNTAGT. The CDR3 is 14 amino acids. Trimming pared 5 bases from V and 5 bases from J, leaving 14 bases between. The DNA for the CDR3 is TGTGCCAGCAGTTCGACGGGGGGCCGAGATACGCAGTATTTT. It specifies CASSSTGGRDTQYF.

V usage is TRBV30 and J usage is TRBJ1-1; D possibly corresponds to TRBD1 (6 bases). The CDR3 extends over 15 amino acids. CDR1 and CDR2 (germline): GTSNPN, SVGIG (reference sequence). V shed 4 bases and J shed 4 bases, with 19 bases lying between them. DNA for the CDR3: TGTGCCTGGACCCTGACTCCCCACAGGGCCACTGAAGCTTTCTTT. This translates into CAWTLTPHRATEAFF.

J is TRBJ2-6 and V is TRBV19, with TRBD2 identical over 8 bases. V dropped 5 bases and J dropped 0; count of bases not matched to a gene: 3. The germline CDR1 and CDR2 sequences are LNHDA and SQIVND (reference sequence). This CDR3 spans 16 amino acids. DNA of the CDR3: TGTGCCAGTAGTCCCCGGGGGGGCTCTGGGGCCAACGTCCTGACTTTC. It is translated as CASSPRGGSGANVLTF. The entire variable domain, with the rest obtained from reference TRBV19 and TRBJ2-6, is as follows: DGGITQSPKYLFRKEGQNVTLSCEQNLNHDAMYWYRQDPGQGLRLIYYSQIVNDFQKGDIAEGYSVSREKKESFPLTVTSAQKNPTAFYLCASSPRGGSGANVLTFGAGSRLTVL.

The chain has TRBV5-4 and TRBJ1-2; 7 bases match TRBD1. Trimming removed 4 bases from V and 6 bases from J; junction bases left unmatched: 9. The CDR3 length is 14 residues. Germline V lookup: CDR1 SGHNT, CDR2 YYREEE (reference sequence). The CDR3 DNA reads as TGTGCCAGCAGCAGAGACAGGGTATCCGATGGCTACACCTTC. Encoded protein: CASSRDRVSDGYTF.

The V call is TRBV18, the J call TRBJ1-5, with 7 positions matching TRBD1. The CDR3 is 15 amino acids. The V gene end was trimmed by 5 bases and the J gene end by 4 bases; junction bases not matched to a gene: 8. CDR1 and CDR2 from the germline V gene are KGHSH and LQKENI. CDR3 nucleotides: TGTGCCAGCTCAGCGGACAGGAACGGGAATCAGCCCCAGCATTTT. Residues: CASSADRNGNQPQHF. Variable domain in full (rest from reference TRBV18 and TRBJ1-5): NAGVMQNPRHLVRRRGQEARLRCSPMKGHSHVYWYRQLPEEGLKFMVYLQKENIIDESGMPKERFSAEFPKEGPSILRIQQVVRGDSAAYFCASSADRNGNQPQHFGDGTRLSIL.

The chain uses TRBV2 and TRBJ2-5, with TRBD2 as a possible D gene (6 bases). The germline V gene has CDR1 SNHLY and CDR2 FYNNEI. The CDR3 runs 18 residues. Trimming took 6 bases from V and 7 from J, leaving 30 bases between them. Here the CDR3 DNA reads TGTGCCAGCAGCTCAGTCCCGGGCTACACGGGAGCCGACGTGACCCAGTACTTC. Translating it yields CASSSVPGYTGADVTQYF.

The gene calls are TRBV27 and TRBJ1-1; a possible D gene is TRBD1 (5 bases). The CDR3 loop spans 12 amino acids. CDR1 and CDR2 (germline): MNHEY, SMNVEV (reference sequence). Deletions cut 5 bases from V and 1 base from J, with 5 bases between. CDR3 in DNA: TGTGCCAGCAGTGACAGGAACACTGAAGCTTTCTTT. Translation gives CASSDRNTEAFF.

The V call is TRBV18, the J call TRBJ1-6; D might be TRBD1 (5 bases). Per germline, CDR1 KGHSH and CDR2 LQKENI. Deletions cut 2 bases from V and 7 bases from J, with 9 bases between. The CDR3 covers 14 residues. The DNA of the CDR3 is TGTGCCAGCTCACCAGGGGCCGGGAATTCACCCCTCCACTTT. It yields the protein CASSPGAGNSPLHF. The full variable domain, completed using reference TRBV18 and TRBJ1-6, is NAGVMQNPRHLVRRRGQEARLRCSPMKGHSHVYWYRQLPEEGLKFMVYLQKENIIDESGMPKERFSAEFPKEGPSILRIQQVVRGDSAAYFCASSPGAGNSPLHFGNGTRLTVT.

This clone was counted a single time. The chain has TRBV2 and TRBJ2-1; tentative D call: TRBD1 (5 bases). The germline V and J ends were trimmed by 5 bases and 6 bases, with 11 bases remaining between them. The CDR3 is made up of 13 amino acids. The germline gives CDR1 SNHLY, CDR2 FYNNEI. The CDR3 reads CASSSEQGNEQFF. In DNA, the CDR3 is TGTGCCAGCAGTTCGGAGCAGGGCAATGAGCAGTTCTTC.

The gene calls are TRBV19 and TRBJ1-1, with D maybe TRBD1 (5 bases). Germline V gene sequence: CDR1 LNHDA, CDR2 SQIVND (reference sequence). CDR3 length: 14 residues. With 5 bases removed from V and 1 base from J, the gap between germline ends came to 11 bases. DNA for the CDR3: TGTGCCAGTAGTCGGGGGTGGGGGAACACTGAAGCTTTCTTT. This gives the protein CASSRGWGNTEAFF.

The V and J genes are TRBV27 and TRBJ1-5, with D perhaps matching TRBD1 (5 bases). The germline CDR1 and CDR2 sequences are MNHEY and SMNVEV (reference sequence). The CDR3 consists of 15 residues. The germline V and J ends were trimmed by 0 bases and 0 bases, with 6 bases remaining between them. The CDR3 protein is CASSLSGHSNQPQHF. The DNA for the CDR3 is TGTGCCAGCAGTTTATCGGGGCATAGCAATCAGCCCCAGCATTTT.

The V and J genes are TRBV7-8 and TRBJ2-1; a weak D match, TRBD1 (5 bases). Trimming stripped 2 bases from V and 10 bases from J, with 9 bases between. This CDR3 contains 12 residues. Germline CDR1 and CDR2: SGHVS and FQNEAQ. The CDR3 DNA reads as TGTGCCAGCAGCTTATCAGGGTTGGAGCAGTTCTTC. Residues: CASSLSGLEQFF.

This clone was detected a few times. The chain employs TRBV7-2 and TRBJ2-5; 10 bases agree with TRBD1. V shed 5 bases, J shed 5 bases, and the junction held 8 bases outside the gene matches. The length of the CDR3 is 15 residues. Germline assignment: CDR1 SGHTA and CDR2 FQGNSA. This CDR3 is CASSPRQGATETQYF. CDR3 nucleotides: TGTGCCAGCAGCCCTCGACAGGGGGCGACGGAGACCCAGTACTTC.

The chain is built from TRBV10-1 and TRBJ2-7; 8 bases line up with TRBD1. This CDR3 spans 14 amino acids. The ends lost 4 bases at V and 5 bases at J; junction bases unmatched: 7. Germline CDR1 WNHNN, CDR2 SYGVQD (reference sequence). The CDR3 is CASSASQGADEQYF. The CDR3 DNA follows: TGCGCCAGCAGTGCCTCGCAGGGGGCAGACGAGCAGTACTTC.

V is TRBV10-3 and J is TRBJ1-2; D perhaps matches TRBD1 (6 bases). V shed 6 bases and J shed 6 bases, with 17 bases lying between them. Per germline, CDR1 ENHRY and CDR2 SYGVKD. The length of the CDR3 is 14 residues. CDR3 in DNA: TGTGCCATCAGGATACAGGGCCCTAGGGATGGCTACACCTTC. It codes for CAIRIQGPRDGYTF.

The chain links TRBV5-1 to TRBJ2-3; TRBD2 matches 8 bases. J lost 3 bases, V lost 3 bases, and 3 bases had no gene match. Germline V CDR1 and CDR2: SGHRS, YFSETQ. This CDR3 is 14 amino acids long. Here the CDR3 reads CASSSGLATDTQYF. The DNA of the CDR3 is TGCGCCAGCAGCTCCGGACTAGCAACAGATACGCAGTATTTT.

The chain couples TRBV12-3 or TRBV12-4 to TRBJ1-2; maybe TRBD1 (6 bases). V lost 8 bases and J lost 8, with 18 bases in between. The length of the CDR3 is 13 residues. CDR3 in amino acids: CASQPGGARGYTF. Written as DNA, the CDR3 is TGTGCCAGCCAACCGGGGGGGGCGCGAGGCTACACCTTC.

This clone occurred once. The chain recombines TRBV7-9 with TRBJ2-1; 9 bases align to TRBD1. The V gene end was trimmed by 10 bases and the J gene end by 4 bases; junction bases not matched to a gene: 8. The CDR3 contains 14 residues. Germline V gene sequence: CDR1 SEHNR, CDR2 FQNEAQ (reference sequence). The CDR3 nucleotides are TGTGCCACGGCCGGGACAGGGTTATACAATGAGCAGTTCTTC. It is translated as CATAGTGLYNEQFF.

V gene TRBV5-1 combines with J gene TRBJ1-5; 12 positions agree with TRBD1. CDR3 length: 16 amino acids. Germline values: CDR1 SGHRS, CDR2 YFSETQ. V was clipped by 4 bases and J by 4 bases; unmatched bases: 6. CDR3 sequence reads: CASSRDRGLGNQPQHF. The CDR3 region has the DNA TGCGCCAGCAGCCGGGACAGGGGGCTAGGTAATCAGCCCCAGCATTTT. The variable domain in full, completed from reference TRBV5-1 and TRBJ1-5, reads KAGVTQTPRYLIKTRGQQVTLSCSPISGHRSVSWYQQTPGQGLQFLFEYFSETQRNKGNFPGRFSGRQFSNSRSEMNVSTLELGDSALYLCASSRDRGLGNQPQHFGDGTRLSIL.

The count of this clone is one. The rearrangement links TRBV4-1 to TRBJ2-3; 13 bases agree with TRBD2. V shed 0 bases and J 2 bases; nucleotides not matched to a gene: 5. There are 18 residues in the CDR3. CDR1 and CDR2 (germline): MGHRA, YSYEKL. CDR3 region: CASSQDPGLAGVTDTQYF. CDR3 DNA: TGCGCCAGCAGCCAAGACCCCGGACTAGCGGGGGTCACAGATACGCAGTATTTT.

The chain carries TRBV28 and TRBJ1-4; 11 bases map to TRBD1. CDR3 length equals 15 residues. V shed 5 bases, J shed 10 bases, and the junction held 9 bases outside the gene matches. Germline-derived CDR1 and CDR2 are MDHEN and SYDVKM. CDR3 loop: CASSNGGTGGIKLFF. The CDR3, as DNA: TGTGCCAGCAGTAACGGCGGGACAGGGGGAATAAAACTGTTTTTT.